The present T cell receptor beta chain was sequenced within a study of T cell changes during pregnancy in multiple sclerosis. Repertoires were generated with immunoSEQ multiplex PCR, while TCRdb's copy carries only in-frame clones and drops some. The sample lists tens of thousands of clones; 90% to 95% were seen once. This CDR3 is 16 amino acids long. V gave up 4 bases and J gave up 0 bases, with 12 bases separating them. Germline loops: CDR1 SEHNR, CDR2 FQNEAQ (reference sequence). The TCR sequence derives from a female donor with multiple sclerosis, enrolled in a pregnancy study. The material sequenced was CD8+ T cells from peripheral blood mononuclear cells, taken in the first trimester of pregnancy. The chain combines TRBV7-9 with TRBJ1-4; maybe TRBD1 (5 bases). CDR3 coding DNA: TGTGCCAGCAGCTCCCTTGGGGGGGCAACTAATGAAAAACTGTTTTTT. This translates into CASSSLGGATNEKLFF.